A selection of T cell receptor beta chains follows, all from one sample in a study of T-cell reconstitution after alpha-beta-depleted transplantation in children. TCRdb recomputed calls from the PCR reads with MiXCR, one row per CDR3 protein. This repertoire shows about a million distinct CDR3 sequences, about 30% found once; its top ten account for 28%. The sample was PBMCs, mostly from graft donor cells, taken 360 days after TCRalphabeta/CD19-depleted stem cell transplant. All receptors come from a boy under two years old who had a stem cell transplant for SCID, so the T cells may come from the graft donor. Each CDR3 is given with its conserved first and last residue. The D gene is left open where the match is weak. Size is omitted from some rows. Given values are once, few, many or a class for expanded clones.

CDR3 DNA,CDR3 protein,V gene,J gene,D gene,clone size
TGTGCCAGCACGACGGGACAGGGAAGGCATGAGCAGTTCTTC,CASTTGQGRHEQFF,TRBV12-3/TRBV12-4,TRBJ2-1,TRBD1,NA
TGTGCCAGCAGCCAAGATACTAGCGGGGGTCCCACAGATACGCAGTATTTT,CASSQDTSGGPTDTQYF,TRBV3-1,TRBJ2-3,TRBD2,NA
TGTGCCACCAGTAGGCCTTCAGGGTCCTACGAGCAGTACTTC,CATSRPSGSYEQYF,TRBV24-1,TRBJ2-7,NA,once
TGCGCCAGCAGCTTGGGGGGGTGGGCCCAAAGCTCCTACGAGCAGTACTTC,CASSLGGWAQSSYEQYF,TRBV5-1,TRBJ2-7,NA,NA
TGTGCCATCAGTGACCACCCAGGGTTAGGGAATCAGCCCCAGCATTTT,CAISDHPGLGNQPQHF,TRBV10-3,TRBJ1-5,NA,once
TGTGCCATCAGTGAGTCGGGACAAGCCTACGAGCAGTACTTC,CAISESGQAYEQYF,TRBV10-3,TRBJ2-7,NA,few
TGTGCCAGCAGCCCGCAGACAGGGATCTATGGCTACACCTTC,CASSPQTGIYGYTF,TRBV9,TRBJ1-2,TRBD1,few
TGTGCCAGCAGTGCGGGACCGAACACTGAAGCTTTCTTT,CASSAGPNTEAFF,TRBV18,TRBJ1-1,NA,many
TGTGCCAGCAGCCCTAGGGCCGGAGAGCAGTACTTC,CASSPRAGEQYF,TRBV7-9,TRBJ2-7,NA,NA
TGTGCCAGCAGTTTAGCTAGCGGGGGGGCGAATACGCAGTATTTT,CASSLASGGANTQYF,TRBV12-3/TRBV12-4,TRBJ2-3,TRBD2,NA
TGTGCCAGCAGCTTCTCGACAACAGGGGTCGAAGAGACCCAGTACTTC,CASSFSTTGVEETQYF,TRBV7-8,TRBJ2-5,TRBD1,few
TGTGCCAGCAGCTCCGGCCAAACGAGCACAGATACGCAGTATTTT,CASSSGQTSTDTQYF,TRBV7-9,TRBJ2-3,NA,NA
TGCAGCGTTGAAGGAGGCAGAAGGGAGACCCAGTACTTC,CSVEGGRRETQYF,TRBV29-1,TRBJ2-5,NA,NA
TGTGCCAGCAGTTCCCAAAGACTAGCGGGGTTCTACGAGCAGTACTTC,CASSSQRLAGFYEQYF,TRBV12-3/TRBV12-4,TRBJ2-7,TRBD2,few
TGTGCCAGCAGCGCCCACAGGAAGGGCACAGATACGCAGTATTTT,CASSAHRKGTDTQYF,TRBV21-1,TRBJ2-3,NA,NA
TGTGCCAGCAGTCCTTCCTTCTCGACCCAGCCGGGAGAAGAGACCCAGTACTTC,CASSPSFSTQPGEETQYF,TRBV4-2,TRBJ2-5,NA,NA
TGCGCCAGCAGCCTCGCGGTCACGGGCATTCAGTACTTC,CASSLAVTGIQYF,TRBV4-3,TRBJ2-4,NA,few
TGTGCCAGCAGTTCGCGGAGAGGAAACACCATATATTTT,CASSSRRGNTIYF,TRBV27,TRBJ1-3,NA,NA
TGTGCCACCAGCAGGGTCTTTGGCAGGGTCAAGGACAGTGAGCAGTTCTTC,CATSRVFGRVKDSEQFF,TRBV15,TRBJ2-1,NA,NA
TGTGCCAGCAGTCGACGGGGACGGAGCACAGATACGCAGTATTTT,CASSRRGRSTDTQYF,TRBV6-2/TRBV6-3,TRBJ2-3,NA,NA
TGTGCCATCAGTGAACAGAGTACTAACTATGGCTACACCTTC,CAISEQSTNYGYTF,TRBV10-3,TRBJ1-2,NA,NA
TGTGCCAGCAGCGTAGGGGCAGGGCCCCAAGATGAGCAGTTCTTC,CASSVGAGPQDEQFF,TRBV9,TRBJ2-1,NA,NA